The rows below give T cell receptor beta chains drawn from one sample of a study of monozygotic twins with inflammatory bowel disease. From the 5' RACE reads, TCRdb lists one entry per CDR3 protein and no DNA. Here the sample table reports 150,000 to 200,000 distinct CDR3 sequences. The sequenced sample was blood. These receptors were collected from a human donor with ulcerative colitis or Crohn's disease, or a healthy co-twin of an affected twin (not recorded which). Each CDR3 is given with its conserved first and last residue. Each record gives: V gene, J gene, CDR3 protein.

v_gene: TRBV5-6
j_gene: TRBJ2-7
CDR3aa: CASSLFPGTGSYEQYF

v_gene: TRBV5-1
j_gene: TRBJ2-3
CDR3aa: CASSFGLAVPDTQYF

v_gene: TRBV27
j_gene: TRBJ2-4
CDR3aa: CASSFNLGRLQYF

v_gene: TRBV13
j_gene: TRBJ2-1
CDR3aa: CASSARVAVYNEQFF

v_gene: TRBV12-3/TRBV12-4
j_gene: TRBJ2-7
CDR3aa: CASSLDRTYEQYF

v_gene: TRBV15
j_gene: TRBJ2-1
CDR3aa: CATSRGTGDGYNEQFF

v_gene: TRBV5-4
j_gene: TRBJ2-3
CDR3aa: CASSLSLAGRTDTQYF

v_gene: TRBV24-1
j_gene: TRBJ2-1
CDR3aa: CATSDFTGGPSNEQFF

v_gene: TRBV30
j_gene: TRBJ1-4
CDR3aa: CAWSTGATNEKLFF

v_gene: TRBV5-1
j_gene: TRBJ2-1
CDR3aa: CASSLSSGRFNNEQFF

v_gene: TRBV14
j_gene: TRBJ2-3
CDR3aa: CASSPLGPWTDTQYF

v_gene: TRBV11-1
j_gene: TRBJ2-1
CDR3aa: CASSSTGTRSSF

v_gene: TRBV5-1
j_gene: TRBJ2-2
CDR3aa: CASSLGQAGTGELFF

v_gene: TRBV14
j_gene: TRBJ2-4
CDR3aa: CASSLTGGTKNIQYF

v_gene: TRBV4-1
j_gene: TRBJ1-2
CDR3aa: CASSNRRNYGYTF

v_gene: TRBV2
j_gene: TRBJ2-4
CDR3aa: CASSEGPGKNMQYF

v_gene: TRBV11-1
j_gene: TRBJ1-1
CDR3aa: CASSLGDDTEAFF

v_gene: TRBV7-2
j_gene: TRBJ1-2
CDR3aa: CASSPDRGLNYGYTF

v_gene: TRBV5-1
j_gene: TRBJ2-7
CDR3aa: CASSLASGTSLIEQYF

v_gene: TRBV6-1
j_gene: TRBJ2-7
CDR3aa: CASRDRDYLLEQYF

v_gene: TRBV5-4
j_gene: TRBJ2-7
CDR3aa: CASSRLGGEQYF

v_gene: TRBV28
j_gene: TRBJ2-7
CDR3aa: CASTSLGHSGEQYF

v_gene: TRBV18
j_gene: TRBJ1-2
CDR3aa: CASSPQGEPSGYTF

v_gene: TRBV20-1
j_gene: TRBJ2-7
CDR3aa: CSSPGTISYEQYF

v_gene: TRBV11-2
j_gene: TRBJ2-3
CDR3aa: CASSLLGQGPDTQYF

v_gene: TRBV9
j_gene: TRBJ2-5
CDR3aa: CASSVYSAETQYF

v_gene: TRBV5-1
j_gene: TRBJ2-7
CDR3aa: CASSLDFNGYEQYF

v_gene: TRBV4-3
j_gene: TRBJ2-5
CDR3aa: CASSQGTVQETQYF

v_gene: TRBV11-2
j_gene: TRBJ1-2
CDR3aa: CASSLLRGWNYGYTF

v_gene: TRBV29-1
j_gene: TRBJ2-7
CDR3aa: CSARQFTGVSYEQYF

v_gene: TRBV4-3
j_gene: TRBJ2-3
CDR3aa: CASSQDRLAGVTQYF

v_gene: TRBV28
j_gene: TRBJ1-5
CDR3aa: CASRPWDTDQPQHF

v_gene: TRBV12-3/TRBV12-4
j_gene: TRBJ1-6
CDR3aa: CASSLVGTNSPLHF

v_gene: TRBV5-1
j_gene: TRBJ2-7
CDR3aa: CASSAGTSGSYEQYF

v_gene: TRBV7-8
j_gene: TRBJ2-7
CDR3aa: CASSPARFSGSVFPYEQYF

v_gene: TRBV6-2/TRBV6-3
j_gene: TRBJ2-3
CDR3aa: CASSYTTDTQYF

v_gene: TRBV7-2
j_gene: TRBJ2-1
CDR3aa: CASSLLRWGAYNEQFF

v_gene: TRBV4-1
j_gene: TRBJ2-1
CDR3aa: CASSQGDETFYNEQFF

v_gene: TRBV5-1
j_gene: TRBJ2-1
CDR3aa: CASSLVLAGGEQFF

v_gene: TRBV20-1
j_gene: TRBJ2-1
CDR3aa: CSVPREREVYNEQFF

v_gene: TRBV11-2
j_gene: TRBJ2-7
CDR3aa: CASSSGDSAYEQYF

v_gene: TRBV28
j_gene: TRBJ1-5
CDR3aa: CASWRGGSQHF

v_gene: TRBV5-1
j_gene: TRBJ2-3
CDR3aa: CASSLGTRSSDTQYF

v_gene: TRBV7-9
j_gene: TRBJ1-1
CDR3aa: CAIPLKGTNTEAFF

v_gene: TRBV4-3
j_gene: TRBJ2-1
CDR3aa: CASSQEGLADYNEQFF

v_gene: TRBV4-3
j_gene: TRBJ1-3
CDR3aa: CASSNHPGQISGNTIYF

v_gene: TRBV3-1
j_gene: TRBJ2-7
CDR3aa: CASRSSGSSYEQYF